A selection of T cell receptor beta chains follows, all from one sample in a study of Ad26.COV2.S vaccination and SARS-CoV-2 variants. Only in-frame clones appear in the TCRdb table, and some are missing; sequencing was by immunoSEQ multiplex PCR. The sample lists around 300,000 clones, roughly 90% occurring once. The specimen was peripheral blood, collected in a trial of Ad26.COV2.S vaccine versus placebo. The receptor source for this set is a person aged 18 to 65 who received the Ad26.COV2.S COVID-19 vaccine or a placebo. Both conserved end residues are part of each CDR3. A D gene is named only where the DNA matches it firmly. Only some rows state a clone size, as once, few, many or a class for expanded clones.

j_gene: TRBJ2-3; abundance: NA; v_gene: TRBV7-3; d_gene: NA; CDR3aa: CASSQQTGTDTQYF; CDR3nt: TGTGCCAGCAGCCAACAGACAGGCACAGATACGCAGTATTTT
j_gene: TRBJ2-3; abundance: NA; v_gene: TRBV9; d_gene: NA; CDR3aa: CASSALGADGNTQYF; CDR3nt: TGTGCCAGCAGCGCCCTAGGGGCAGATGGGAACACGCAGTATTTT
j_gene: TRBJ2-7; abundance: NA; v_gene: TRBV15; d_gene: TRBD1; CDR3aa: CATSMGQGAYEQYF; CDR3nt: TGTGCCACCAGCATGGGACAGGGGGCCTACGAGCAGTACTTC
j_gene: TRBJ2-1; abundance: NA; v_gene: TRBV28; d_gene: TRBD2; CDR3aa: CASSLSSGLYNVQFF; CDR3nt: TGTGCCAGCAGTTTATCTAGCGGACTATACAATGTGCAGTTCTTC
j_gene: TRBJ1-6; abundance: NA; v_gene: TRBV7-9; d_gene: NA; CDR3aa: CASSLDVRDPSSYNSPLHF; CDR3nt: TGTGCCAGCAGCTTAGACGTCCGGGACCCGAGCTCCTATAATTCACCCCTCCACTTT
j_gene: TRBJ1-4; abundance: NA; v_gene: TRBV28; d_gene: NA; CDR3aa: CASSLEYGVEKLFF; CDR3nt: TGTGCCAGCAGTTTGGAGTATGGGGTTGAAAAACTGTTTTTT
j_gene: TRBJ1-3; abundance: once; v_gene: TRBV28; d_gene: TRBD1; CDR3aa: CASSTRTGGNTIYF; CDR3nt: TGTGCCAGCAGTACCCGGACAGGGGGCAACACCATATATTTT
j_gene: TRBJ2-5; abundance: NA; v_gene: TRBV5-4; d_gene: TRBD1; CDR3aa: CASSSPTGSRETQYF; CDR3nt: TGTGCCAGCAGCTCGCCGACAGGGTCTAGGGAGACCCAGTACTTC
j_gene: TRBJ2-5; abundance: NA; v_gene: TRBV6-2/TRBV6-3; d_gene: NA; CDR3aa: CASSYSFPAEDQYF; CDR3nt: TGTGCCAGCAGTTACTCGTTCCCGGCAGAAGACCAGTACTTC
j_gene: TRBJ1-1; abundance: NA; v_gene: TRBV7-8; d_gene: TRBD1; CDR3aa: CASSYDRGGVNTEAFF; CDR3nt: TGTGCCAGCAGCTACGACAGGGGAGGGGTGAACACTGAAGCTTTCTTT
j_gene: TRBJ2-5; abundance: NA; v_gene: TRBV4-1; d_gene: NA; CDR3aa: CASSQESGIGPGGTQYF; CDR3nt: TGCGCCAGCAGCCAAGAAAGTGGGATAGGCCCGGGCGGGACCCAGTACTTC
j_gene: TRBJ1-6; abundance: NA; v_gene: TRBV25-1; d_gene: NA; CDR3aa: CASSDGSGGNNSPLHF; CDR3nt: TGTGCCAGCAGTGACGGTTCTGGTGGAAATAATTCACCCCTCCACTTT
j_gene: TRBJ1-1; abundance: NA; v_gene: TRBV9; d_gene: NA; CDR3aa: CASSPKTGAIEAFF; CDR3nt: TGTGCCAGCAGCCCAAAAACCGGGGCCATCGAAGCTTTCTTT
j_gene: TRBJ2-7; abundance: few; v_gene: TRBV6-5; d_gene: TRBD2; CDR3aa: CASRPGLAGYEQYF; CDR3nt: TGTGCCAGCAGGCCGGGACTAGCGGGGTACGAGCAGTACTTC
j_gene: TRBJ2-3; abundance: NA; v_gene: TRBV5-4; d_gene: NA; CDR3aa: CASSEGDWSGTQYF; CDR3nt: TGTGCCAGCAGCGAAGGGGATTGGTCGGGTACGCAGTATTTT
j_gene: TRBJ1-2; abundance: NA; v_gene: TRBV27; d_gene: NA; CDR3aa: CASSFTGSQYGYTF; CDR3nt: TGTGCCAGCAGTTTCACAGGGAGCCAGTATGGCTACACCTTC
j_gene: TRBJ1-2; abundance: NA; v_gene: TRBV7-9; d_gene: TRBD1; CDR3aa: CASSPDRGYGYTF; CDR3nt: TGTGCCAGCAGCCCCGACAGGGGCTATGGCTACACCTTC
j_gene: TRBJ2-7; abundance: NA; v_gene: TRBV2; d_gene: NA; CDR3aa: CASMGRTSSYEQYF; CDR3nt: TGTGCCAGCATGGGGCGCACAAGCTCCTACGAGCAGTACTTC
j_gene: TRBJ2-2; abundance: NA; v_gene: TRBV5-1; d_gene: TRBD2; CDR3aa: CASSLEGRGITGELFF; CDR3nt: TGCGCCAGCAGCTTGGAAGGGAGGGGAATCACCGGGGAGCTGTTTTTT
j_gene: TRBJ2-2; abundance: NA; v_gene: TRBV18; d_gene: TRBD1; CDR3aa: CASSPPTGPTGELFF; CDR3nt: TGTGCCAGCTCACCCCCGACAGGGCCTACCGGGGAGCTGTTTTTT
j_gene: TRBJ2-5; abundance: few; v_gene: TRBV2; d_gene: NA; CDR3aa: CASSLKLAGGETQYF; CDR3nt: TGTGCCAGCAGCCTGAAGCTAGCTGGTGGAGAGACCCAGTACTTC